This T cell receptor beta chain came from a study of cytomegalovirus exposure and HLA in healthy donors. Across the whole study: It was reported in a later analysis that the same platform had been used for the 90 to 150 validation repertoires as for the approximately 730 first-cohort repertoires. Study results and limitations: Cytomegalovirus status, reportedly, was diagnosed with high specificity and sensitivity by the classifier. A list of about 180 TCR beta chains associated with cytomegalovirus was given.

V lost 2 bases and J lost 6, with 6 bases in between. CDR1 is SGDLS, CDR2 YYNGEE, per germline. This CDR3 has 12 amino acids. Profiling relied on immunoSEQ multiplex PCR, and the TCRdb table lists in-frame clones only, not all of them. This repertoire shows 120,000 to 150,000 clones, roughly nine tenths found once; its top ten account for 0.69%. As regards this clone: Its specificity is unknown.

The donors formed part of the 120-subject validation cohort, distinct from the approximately 630-subject first cohort. The receptor comes from a man aged 18 to 29 in good health and CMV-seronegative. The J gene is TRBJ2-1, the V gene TRBV9, with D unclear. The sequenced material came from PBMCs. As DNA, the CDR3 is TGTGCCAGCAGCGTCGGAGTCAATGAGCAGTTCTTC. Encoded protein: CASSVGVNEQFF.